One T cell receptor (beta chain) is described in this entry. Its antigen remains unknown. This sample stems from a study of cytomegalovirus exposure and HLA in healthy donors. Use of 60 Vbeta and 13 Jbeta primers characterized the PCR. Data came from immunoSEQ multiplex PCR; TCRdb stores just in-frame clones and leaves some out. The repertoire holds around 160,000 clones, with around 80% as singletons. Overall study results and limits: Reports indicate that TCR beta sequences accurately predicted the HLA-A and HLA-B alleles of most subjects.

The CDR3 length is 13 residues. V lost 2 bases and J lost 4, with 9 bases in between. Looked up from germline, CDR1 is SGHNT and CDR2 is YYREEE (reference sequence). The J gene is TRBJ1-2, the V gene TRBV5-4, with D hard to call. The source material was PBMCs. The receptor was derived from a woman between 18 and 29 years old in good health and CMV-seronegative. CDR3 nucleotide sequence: TGTGCCAGCAGCTTACCGGGAGGCTATGGCTACACCTTC. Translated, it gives CASSLPGGYGYTF.